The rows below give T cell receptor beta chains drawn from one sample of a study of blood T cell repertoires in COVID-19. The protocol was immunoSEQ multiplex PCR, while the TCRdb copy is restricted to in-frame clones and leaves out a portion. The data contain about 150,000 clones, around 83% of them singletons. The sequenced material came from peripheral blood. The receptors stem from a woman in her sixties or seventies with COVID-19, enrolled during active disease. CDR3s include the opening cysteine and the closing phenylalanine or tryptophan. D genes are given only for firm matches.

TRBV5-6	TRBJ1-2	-	CASSNPDRYGYGYTF
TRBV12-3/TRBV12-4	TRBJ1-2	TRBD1	CASSQGVGGYTF
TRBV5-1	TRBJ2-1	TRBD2	CASSLDAPGTSGRINNEQFF
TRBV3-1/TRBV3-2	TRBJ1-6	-	CASRLERGGPEAYNSPLHF
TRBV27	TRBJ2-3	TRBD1	CASGDRGASTDTQYF
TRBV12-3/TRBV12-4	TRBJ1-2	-	CASSSDGLYGYTF
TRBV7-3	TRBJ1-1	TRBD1	CASSLTGQGNTEAFF
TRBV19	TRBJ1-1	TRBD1	CASRTDRGLNTEAFF
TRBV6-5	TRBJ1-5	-	CASETVLNQPQHF
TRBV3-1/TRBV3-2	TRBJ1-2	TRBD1	CASSQSGQGVSYGYTF
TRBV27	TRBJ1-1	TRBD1	CASSYLTGAKAFF
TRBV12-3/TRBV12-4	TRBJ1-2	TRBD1	CASSHTGVGGYTF
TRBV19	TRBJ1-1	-	CASKRGGWDEAFF
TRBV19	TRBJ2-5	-	CASSIGGSPAETQYF
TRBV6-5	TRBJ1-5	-	CASKAGNQPQHF
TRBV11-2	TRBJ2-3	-	CATMAGLSTDTQYF
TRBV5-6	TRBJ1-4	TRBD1	CASTNRDRAEKLFF